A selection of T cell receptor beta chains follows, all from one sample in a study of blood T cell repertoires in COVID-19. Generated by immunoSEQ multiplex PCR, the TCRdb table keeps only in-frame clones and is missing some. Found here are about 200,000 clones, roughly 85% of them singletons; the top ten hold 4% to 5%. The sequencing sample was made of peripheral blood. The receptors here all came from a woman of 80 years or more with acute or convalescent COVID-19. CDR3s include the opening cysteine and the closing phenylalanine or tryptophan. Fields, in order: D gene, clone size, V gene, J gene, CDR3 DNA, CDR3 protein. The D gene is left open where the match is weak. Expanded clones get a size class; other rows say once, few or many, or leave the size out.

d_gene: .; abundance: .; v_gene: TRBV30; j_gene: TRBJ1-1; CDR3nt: TGTGCCTGGAGTCGGGGATTGAACACTGAAGCTTTCTTT; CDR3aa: CAWSRGLNTEAFF
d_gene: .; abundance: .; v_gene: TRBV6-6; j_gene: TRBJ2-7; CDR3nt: TGTGCCAGCAAACGCTGGGGGGGCCGGGAGTACTTC; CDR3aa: CASKRWGGREYF
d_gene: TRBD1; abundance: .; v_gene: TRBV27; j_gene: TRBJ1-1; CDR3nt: TGTGCCAGCAGAAAGGGACAGTATATCACTGAAGCTTTCTTT; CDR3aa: CASRKGQYITEAFF
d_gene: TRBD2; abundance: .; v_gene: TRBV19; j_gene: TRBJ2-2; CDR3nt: TGTGCCAGTAACCTCCCGGGACTAGCGGGATCCGGGGAGCTGTTTTTT; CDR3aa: CASNLPGLAGSGELFF
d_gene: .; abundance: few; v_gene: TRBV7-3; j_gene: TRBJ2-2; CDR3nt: TGTGCCAGCAGCCGGGACAACTTGAACACCGGGGAGCTGTTTTTT; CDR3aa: CASSRDNLNTGELFF
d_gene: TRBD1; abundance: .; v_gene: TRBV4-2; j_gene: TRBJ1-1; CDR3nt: TGTGCCAGCAGCCAGGGGACAGCTAATTATGAAGCTTTCTTT; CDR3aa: CASSQGTANYEAFF
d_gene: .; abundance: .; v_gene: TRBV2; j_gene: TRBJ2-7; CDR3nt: TGTGCCAGCGGGGCCGAGCAGTACTTC; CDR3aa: CASGAEQYF
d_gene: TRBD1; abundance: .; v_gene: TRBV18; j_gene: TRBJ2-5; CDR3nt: TGTGCCAGCTCACGGAGTACAGGGGTATCAGAGACCCAGTACTTC; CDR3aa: CASSRSTGVSETQYF
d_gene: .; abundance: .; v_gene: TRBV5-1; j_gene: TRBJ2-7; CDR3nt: TGCGCCAGCAGCCTGGAAGGGGGTTACGAGCAGTACTTC; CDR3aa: CASSLEGGYEQYF
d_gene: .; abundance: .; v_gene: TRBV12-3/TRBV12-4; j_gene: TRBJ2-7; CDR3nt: TGTGCCAGCTCCAAGGGGGATCGGGGCGAGCAGTACTTC; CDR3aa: CASSKGDRGEQYF
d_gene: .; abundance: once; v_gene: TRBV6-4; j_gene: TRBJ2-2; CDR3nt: TGTGCCAGCAGGGGACAATACACCGGGGAGCTGTTTTTT; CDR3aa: CASRGQYTGELFF
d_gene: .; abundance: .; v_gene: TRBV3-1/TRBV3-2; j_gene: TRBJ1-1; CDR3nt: TGTGCCAGCAGCCAAGTGTCTGGGCTCGCTGAAGCTTTCTTT; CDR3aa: CASSQVSGLAEAFF
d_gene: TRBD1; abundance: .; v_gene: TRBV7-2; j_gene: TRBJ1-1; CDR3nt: TGTGCCAGCAGGCGAAAGGGCCTTAGGGACAGATCCACTGAAGCTTTCTTT; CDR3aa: CASRRKGLRDRSTEAFF
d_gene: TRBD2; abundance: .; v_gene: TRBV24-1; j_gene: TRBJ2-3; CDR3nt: TGTGCCACCAGTGATTGGGAGGGCGGAGATACGCAGTATTTT; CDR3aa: CATSDWEGGDTQYF
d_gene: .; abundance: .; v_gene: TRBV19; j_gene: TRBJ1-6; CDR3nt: TGTGCCAGTAGTATAGGACTGAATTCACCCCTCCACTTT; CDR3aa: CASSIGLNSPLHF
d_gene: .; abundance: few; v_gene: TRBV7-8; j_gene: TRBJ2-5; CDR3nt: TGTGCCAGCAGCCTCCGACAGGCTTCGTACTTC; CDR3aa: CASSLRQASYF
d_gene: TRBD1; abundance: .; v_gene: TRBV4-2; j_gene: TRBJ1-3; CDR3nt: TGTGCCAGCAGCCAAGGATACTGGACAGGGGTATCTGGAAACACCATATATTTT; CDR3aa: CASSQGYWTGVSGNTIYF
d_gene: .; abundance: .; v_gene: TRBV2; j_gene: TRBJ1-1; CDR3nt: TGTGCCAGCAGTGTACGGGAGAACACTGAAGCTTTCTTT; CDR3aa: CASSVRENTEAFF
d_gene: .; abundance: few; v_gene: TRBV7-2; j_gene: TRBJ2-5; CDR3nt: TGTGCCAGCAGCTTCCGAGGAGAAGAGACCCAGTACTTC; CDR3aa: CASSFRGEETQYF
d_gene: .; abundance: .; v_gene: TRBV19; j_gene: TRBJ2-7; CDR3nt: TGTGCCAGTAGTCCGACAGGCGGAGACTACGAGCAGTACTTC; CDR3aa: CASSPTGGDYEQYF
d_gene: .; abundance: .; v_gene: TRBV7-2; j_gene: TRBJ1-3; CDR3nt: TGTGCCAGCAGCTTAGGTTCCACTGGGGCGCTTGGAAACACCATATATTTT; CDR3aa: CASSLGSTGALGNTIYF
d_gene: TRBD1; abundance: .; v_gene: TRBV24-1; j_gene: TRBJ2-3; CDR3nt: TGTGCCACCGGACAGGGGGCTACAGATACGCAGTATTTT; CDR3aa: CATGQGATDTQYF
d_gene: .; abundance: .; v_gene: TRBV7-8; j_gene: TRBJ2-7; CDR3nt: TGTGCCAGCAGCCTTAACATCGTCTACGAGCAGTACTTC; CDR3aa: CASSLNIVYEQYF
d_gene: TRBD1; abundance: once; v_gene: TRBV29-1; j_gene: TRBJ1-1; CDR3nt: TGCAGCGGGACAGGGTTCACTGAAGCTTTCTTT; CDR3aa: CSGTGFTEAFF
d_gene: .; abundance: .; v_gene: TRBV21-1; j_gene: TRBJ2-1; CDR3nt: TGTGCCAGCAGCCCTCAAACCCGGGACAGGGATTACAATGAGCAGTTCTTC; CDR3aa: CASSPQTRDRDYNEQFF
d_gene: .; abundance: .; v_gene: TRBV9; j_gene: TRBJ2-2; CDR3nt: TGTGCCAGCAGCGTAGCAGGCAGGGGATCCACCGGGGAGCTGTTTTTT; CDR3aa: CASSVAGRGSTGELFF
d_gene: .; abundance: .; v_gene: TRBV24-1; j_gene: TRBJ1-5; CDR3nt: TGTGCCACCAGCGAAGACACGGACAGAAAATATCAGCCCCAGCATTTT; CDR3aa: CATSEDTDRKYQPQHF
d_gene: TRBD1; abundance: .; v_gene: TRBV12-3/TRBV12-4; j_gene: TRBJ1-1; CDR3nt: TGTGCCAGCAGTCCCCCTCAGGGGGCTGAAGCTTTCTTT; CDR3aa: CASSPPQGAEAFF
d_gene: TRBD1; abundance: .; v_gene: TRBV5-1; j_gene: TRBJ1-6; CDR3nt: TGCGCCAGCAGCTTGGGACAGGGAGGCTCACCCCTCCACTTT; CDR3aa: CASSLGQGGSPLHF
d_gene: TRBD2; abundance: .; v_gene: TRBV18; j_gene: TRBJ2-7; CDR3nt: TGTGCCAGCTCAGATATAGCGGGAGAGGGCGAGCAGTACTTC; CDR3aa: CASSDIAGEGEQYF
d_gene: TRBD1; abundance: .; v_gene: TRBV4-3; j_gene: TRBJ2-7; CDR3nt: TGCGCCAGCAGCCAAGTCGACAGGGGGTCGTACGAGCAGTACTTC; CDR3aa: CASSQVDRGSYEQYF
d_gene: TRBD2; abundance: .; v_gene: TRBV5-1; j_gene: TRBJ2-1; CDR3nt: TGCGCCAGCAGCTTCCTAGCGGGAGCTAACGATGAGCAGTTCTTC; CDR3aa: CASSFLAGANDEQFF
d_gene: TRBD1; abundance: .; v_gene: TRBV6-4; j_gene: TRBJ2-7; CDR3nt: TGTGCCAGCAGCATGGCCCGGACAGGTGGTTACGAGCAGTACTTC; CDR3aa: CASSMARTGGYEQYF
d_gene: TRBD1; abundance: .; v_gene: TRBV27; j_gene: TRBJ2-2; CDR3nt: TGTGCCAGCAGATCTCCGGGACAGGGGAAGACCGGGGAGCTGTTTTTT; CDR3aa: CASRSPGQGKTGELFF
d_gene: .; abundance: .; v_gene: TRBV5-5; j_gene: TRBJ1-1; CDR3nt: TGTGCCAGCAGCTTGGATGTAGTGAACACTGAAGCTTTCTTT; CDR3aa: CASSLDVVNTEAFF
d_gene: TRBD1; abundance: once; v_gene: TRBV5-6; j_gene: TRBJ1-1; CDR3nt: TGTGCCAGCAGCTTAGAGACAGGGTGGGACACTGAAGCTTTCTTT; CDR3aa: CASSLETGWDTEAFF
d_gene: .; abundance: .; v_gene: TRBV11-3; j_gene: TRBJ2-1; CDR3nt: TGTGCCAGCAGCCCGAACTGGGGCGCCGAGCAGTTCTTC; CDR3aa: CASSPNWGAEQFF
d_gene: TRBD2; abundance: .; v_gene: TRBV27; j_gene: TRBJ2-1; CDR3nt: TGTGCCAGCAGTTTATTCGCGGGAGGGCCATACAATGAGCAGTTCTTC; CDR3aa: CASSLFAGGPYNEQFF
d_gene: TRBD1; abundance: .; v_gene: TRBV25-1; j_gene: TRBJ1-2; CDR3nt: TGTGCCAGCCGGGGACAGGGAGCTAACTATGGCTACACCTTC; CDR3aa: CASRGQGANYGYTF
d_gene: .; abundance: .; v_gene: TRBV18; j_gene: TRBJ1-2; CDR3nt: TGTGCCAGCTCCCGGTCGGGTGATGGCTACACCTTC; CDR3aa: CASSRSGDGYTF
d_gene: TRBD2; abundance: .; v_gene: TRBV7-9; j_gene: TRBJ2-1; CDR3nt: TGTGCCAGCAGCTTAGTAACGGGACTAGCAGAGCAGTTCTTC; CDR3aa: CASSLVTGLAEQFF
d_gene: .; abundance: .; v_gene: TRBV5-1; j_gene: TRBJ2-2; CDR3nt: TGCGCCAGCAGCTTGGCAGGGGTCTTGACCGGGGAGCTGTTTTTT; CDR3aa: CASSLAGVLTGELFF
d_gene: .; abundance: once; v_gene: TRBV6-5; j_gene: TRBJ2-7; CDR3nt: TGTGCCAGCAGCTTCACCGACCGGGACTACGAGCAGTACTTC; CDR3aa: CASSFTDRDYEQYF
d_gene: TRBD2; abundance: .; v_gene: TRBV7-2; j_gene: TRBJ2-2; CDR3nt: TGTGCCAGCAGCTTAAGCGGGAGGAGGGCCGGGGAGCTGTTTTTT; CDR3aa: CASSLSGRRAGELFF
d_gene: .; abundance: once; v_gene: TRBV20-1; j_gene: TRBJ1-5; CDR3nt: TGCAGTGCAAGTACAGAGTATAGCAATCAGCCCCAGCATTTT; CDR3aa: CSASTEYSNQPQHF
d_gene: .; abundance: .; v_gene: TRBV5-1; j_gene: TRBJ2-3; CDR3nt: TGCGCCAGCAGCTCGGCCGTGGTGGCAGGGTTGGTAGATACGCAGTATTTT; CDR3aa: CASSSAVVAGLVDTQYF
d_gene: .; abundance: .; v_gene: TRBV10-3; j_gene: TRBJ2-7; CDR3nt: TGTGCCATCAGTGAGTCCTTGGGTGCGGGAAAGTCCTACGAGCAGTACTTC; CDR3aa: CAISESLGAGKSYEQYF
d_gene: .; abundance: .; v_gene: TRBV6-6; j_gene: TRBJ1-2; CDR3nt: TGTGCCAGCAGTCATACGGGTGCCAACTATGGCTACACCTTC; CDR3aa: CASSHTGANYGYTF
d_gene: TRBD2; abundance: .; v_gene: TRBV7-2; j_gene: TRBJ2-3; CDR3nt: TGTGCCACCGCTCGGCTAGCGGGCACAGATACGCAGTATTTT; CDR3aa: CATARLAGTDTQYF
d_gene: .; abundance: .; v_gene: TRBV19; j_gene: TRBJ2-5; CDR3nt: TGTGCCAGTAGAACACAGTTCTCAGGAGAGACCCAGTACTTC; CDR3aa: CASRTQFSGETQYF
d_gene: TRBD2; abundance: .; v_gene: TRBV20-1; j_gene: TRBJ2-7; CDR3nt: TGCAGTGCTAGTGGTCAGGGAGGGAACGAGCAGTACTTC; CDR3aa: CSASGQGGNEQYF
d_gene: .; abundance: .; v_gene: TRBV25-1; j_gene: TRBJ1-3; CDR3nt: TGTGCCAGTACCTACTCGGCGGGGTCTGGAAACACCATATATTTT; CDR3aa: CASTYSAGSGNTIYF
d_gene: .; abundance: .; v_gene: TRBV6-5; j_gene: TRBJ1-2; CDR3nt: TGTGCCAGCAGTTACTCTGGCTCTCTTAACTATGGCTACACCTTC; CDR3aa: CASSYSGSLNYGYTF
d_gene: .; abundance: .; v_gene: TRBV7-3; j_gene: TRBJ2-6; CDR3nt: TGTGCCAGCAGCTTCGGTACAGCTGGGGCCAACGTCCTGACTTTC; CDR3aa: CASSFGTAGANVLTF
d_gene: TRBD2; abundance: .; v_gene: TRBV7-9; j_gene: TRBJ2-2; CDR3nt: TGTGCCAGCAGCCCTTGGCGGGAGGCGCCAATTTTTTCCGGGGAGCTGTTTTTT; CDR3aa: CASSPWREAPIFSGELFF